This T cell receptor beta chain was sequenced for a study of T cell clusters in autoimmune cytopenias (dated by TCRdb to the late 2010s). A note on the overall study: The median TRB sequencing depth was 50,000 to 60,000 reads per sample, and the median number of distinct TRB clonotypes was approximately 2,000 per sample. Peripheral blood TRB and IGH repertoires were sequenced in autoimmune cytopenia patients at active disease and during treatment follow-up, alongside healthy, CLL and autoimmune hepatitis controls. The study was designed to test whether a disease-specific immune repertoire signature usable as a blood-based biomarker is carried by autoimmune cytopenia patients. Paper-wide results and their limitations: The T cell clusters were defined only in silico, and the functional role of the clusters still needed to be validated experimentally. GLIPH suggested that primary autoimmune cytopenia patients lacked physiological T cell clusters: 45 to 60 clusters were exclusive to healthy donors versus fewer than 20 exclusive to patients. TRB repertoire shifts, with less even repertoires in secondary cytopenia and CLL, mostly reflected lymphoma bias rather than autoimmunity. Compared with active autoimmune hepatitis patients, healthy donors had almost three times as many exclusive TRB clusters, a finding consistent with an autoimmunity-wide signature. The cluster-lack signature was not seen for secondary cytopenia versus CLL, apparently masked by the dominant lymphoma-associated repertoire.

Going by frequency alone, this clonotype is medium-sized (0.01 to 0.1%); a count is unavailable. Its antigen specificity is not known. The germline V gene (reference sequence) sets CDR1 to LNHNV and CDR2 to YYDKDF. The cysteine opens and the phenylalanine closes a CDR3 of 13 amino acids. DNA was not recorded. Per sample, 250 ng of peripheral blood genomic DNA, approximately 37,500 genome equivalents, was used for TRB amplification. TRB rearrangements were amplified by multiplex PCR following a touch-down protocol, with the TRB-A and TRB-B primer pools mixed in one tube. Two consecutive PCR reactions with Phusion HS II polymerase added Illumina adapters and sample indices to the amplicons. After gel purification with the NucleoSpin Gel and PCR Clean-up kit, the amplicons were quantified by Qubit and checked for quality on an Agilent 2100 Bioanalyzer. Sequencing of the libraries was done on an Illumina MiSeq with paired-end, single-indexed, 600-cycle runs. The source study handled its data this way. MiXCR version 2.1.12, together with the default MiXCR reference library, was used to align and assemble the TRB reads. A clone was defined by each unique CDR3 nucleotide sequence, and the analysis included only productive sequences supported by at least two reads. Repertoire diversity was assessed by alpha-parameterized diversity profiles (alpha 0 to 5), including Shannon (alpha 1) and Simpson (alpha 2) indices, computed with an R script. Combinatorial TRB VJ usage was calculated with the tcR package and was compared between cohorts by principal component analysis performed with ade4. Using GLIPH, TCRbeta CDR3s were clustered on pairs of cohorts matched for age and read depth, and a Wilcoxon test was used to compare cluster frequencies. TCRdb reprocessed the reads into one record per CDR3 protein sequence, lacking DNA. The V and J calls come from TCRdb's annotation, not from the publication. This sample's table carries fewer than 10,000 distinct CDR3 sequences. Jointly, the top ten make up 9.2% of the sample.

The V and J genes are TRBV15 and TRBJ1-5; the D call of TRBD1 rests on TCRdb alone, since no DNA is present to check it. Material: peripheral blood. This clonotype was obtained from a human donor with an autoimmune cytopenia or autoimmune hepatitis (not recorded which). The CDR3 protein is CATSSTGVQPQHF.